The 20 T cell receptor beta chains presented below share a single source sample, sequenced in a study of blood T cell repertoires in COVID-19. Here immunoSEQ multiplex PCR was the method, and the copy in TCRdb shows in-frame clones only, minus some. Of about 140,000 clones listed, over 80% are singletons. Sequenced: PBMCs or T cells enriched from blood (not recorded which). Receptors originate from a man between 65 and 85 years old who had been exposed to COVID-19.

This sequence joins TRBV6-2 or TRBV6-3 and TRBJ2-1; 8 bases are a match to TRBD2. Per the germline V gene, CDR1 is MNHEY and CDR2 is SVGEGT. V was pared by 5 bases and J by 1 base, with 7 bases of the junction left unmatched. The CDR3 runs 16 residues. CDR3 sequence (DNA): TGTGCCAGCAGTCGCGATAGCGGGGTTTCCTACAATGAGCAGTTCTTC. This sequence encodes CASSRDSGVSYNEQFF.

The V call is TRBV24-1, the J call TRBJ1-2; possible D gene TRBD1, 5 bases. Germline V gives CDR1 KGHDR, CDR2 SFDVKD. V dropped 4 bases and J dropped 0 bases, with 14 bases sitting between them. The CDR3 covers 16 residues. This chain's CDR3 is CATSEPVGGTNYGYTF. CDR3 bases: TGTGCCACCAGTGAACCCGTCGGGGGGACTAACTATGGCTACACCTTC.

This clone appeared once. The chain combines TRBV5-6 with TRBJ1-5; no clear D gene. Per the germline V gene, CDR1 is SGHDT and CDR2 is YYEEEE. Trimming took off 0 bases at V and 2 bases at J, with 9 bases between the two ends. The CDR3 runs 15 residues. CDR3 protein: CASSLGSMGNQPQHF. DNA of the CDR3: TGTGCCAGCAGCTTGGGGAGTATGGGCAATCAGCCCCAGCATTTT.

The rearrangement joins TRBV19 to TRBJ1-4; D is ambiguous. The germline CDR1 and CDR2 sequences are LNHDA and SQIVND (reference sequence). The V end lost 10 bases, the J end lost 5 bases, and 23 bases lay between the germline ends. This CDR3 comprises 16 residues. The CDR3 bases are TGTGCCACTAAGACCCCTAGAGCGGGGATAAATGAAAAACTGTTTTTT. Translation gives CATKTPRAGINEKLFF.

The rearrangement uses TRBV27 and TRBJ2-1, with 12 bases fitting TRBD2. V trimming: 4 bases; J trimming: 8 bases; junction bases outside the gene matches: 9. There are 16 residues in the CDR3. The V gene's germline CDR1 is MNHEY and CDR2 SMNVEV (reference sequence). The CDR3 sequence is CASSSKRLAGADEQFF. CDR3 coding DNA: TGTGCCAGCAGTTCGAAACGACTAGCGGGGGCGGATGAGCAGTTCTTC.

This clone was detected only a few times. This chain connects TRBV7-2 to TRBJ1-5; TRBD1 aligns across 10 bases. The CDR3 spans 17 residues. The junction had 9 bases not matched to a gene; V was cut back by 5 bases and J by 2 bases. The V gene's germline CDR1 is SGHTA and CDR2 FQGNSA. CDR3 protein: CASSPRQGASGNQPQHF. The CDR3 DNA is TGTGCCAGCAGCCCCCGACAGGGGGCATCTGGCAATCAGCCCCAGCATTTT.

The chain carries TRBV10-2 and TRBJ2-5; 11 positions match TRBD2. Germline V lookup: CDR1 WSHSY, CDR2 SAAADI. Germline trimming cut 6 bases from V and 1 base from J; bases unmatched to any gene: 4. The CDR3 is 15 residues long. The CDR3 sequence: CASRGTSGTQETQYF. The CDR3 DNA reads as TGCGCCAGCAGAGGGACTAGCGGTACCCAAGAGACCCAGTACTTC.

This chain links TRBV3-1 (or the pseudogene TRBV3-2) with TRBJ1-1, with D tentatively TRBD1 (5 bases). V dropped 4 bases and J dropped 4 bases, with 10 bases sitting between them. Germline lookup yields CDR1 LGHDT and CDR2 YNNKEL (reference sequence). CDR3 length equals 13 residues. CDR3 residues: CASSRRGSTEAFF. The CDR3 DNA reads TGTGCCAGCAGCCGACGGGGGAGCACTGAAGCTTTCTTT.

This chain connects TRBV5-1 to TRBJ1-1; 10 bases agree with TRBD1. Germline loops: CDR1 SGHRS, CDR2 YFSETQ. The length of the CDR3 is 15 residues. J gave up 5 bases and V 3 bases, and 7 bases lay outside the gene matches. The chain's CDR3 is CASSYAGTGDTEAFF. CDR3 coding DNA: TGCGCCAGCAGCTACGCCGGGACAGGGGATACTGAAGCTTTCTTT. The whole variable domain, filled in from reference TRBV5-1 and TRBJ1-1, reads KAGVTQTPRYLIKTRGQQVTLSCSPISGHRSVSWYQQTPGQGLQFLFEYFSETQRNKGNFPGRFSGRQFSNSRSEMNVSTLELGDSALYLCASSYAGTGDTEAFFGQGTRLTVV.

DNA for the CDR3: TGTGCCAGCAGCCAACAGGGTAAGGGCACTGAAGCTTTCTTT. Amino acid sequence: CASSQQGKGTEAFF. The chain uses TRBV7-2 and TRBJ1-1, with D maybe TRBD1 (6 bases). The CDR3 spans 14 residues. Germline values: CDR1 SGHTA, CDR2 FQGNSA. The germline V and J ends were trimmed by 5 bases and 4 bases, with 14 bases remaining between them.

This chain uses TRBV20-1 with TRBJ1-1, with a possible D match to TRBD1 (5 bases). V lost 3 bases and J lost 5, with 25 bases in between. Germline-derived CDR1 and CDR2 are DFQATT and SNEGSKA (reference sequence). The CDR3 is 17 amino acids. CDR3 protein: CSASPPGGVGAETEAFF. CDR3 nucleotides: TGCAGTGCTAGTCCACCTGGGGGGGTTGGTGCGGAGACTGAAGCTTTCTTT.

The chain links TRBV27 to TRBJ1-6; the D gene is possibly TRBD1 (5 bases). There are 15 residues in the CDR3. In germline, CDR1 is MNHEY, CDR2 SMNVEV (reference sequence). With 8 bases removed from V and 0 bases from J, the gap between germline ends came to 11 bases. CDR3: CASQGGSSYNSPLHF. CDR3 sequence (DNA): TGTGCCAGCCAGGGTGGGTCCTCCTATAATTCACCCCTCCACTTT.

This clone showed up just a few times. This chain links TRBV28 with TRBJ1-5; maybe TRBD1 (5 bases). V was clipped by 8 bases and J by 0 bases, with 8 bases between them. CDR3 size: 13 residues. Germline CDR1 and CDR2: MDHEN and SYDVKM. CDR3 sequence reads: CASGAPSNQPQHF. As DNA, the CDR3 is TGTGCCAGCGGGGCTCCTAGCAATCAGCCCCAGCATTTT.

The gene calls are TRBV12-3 or TRBV12-4 and TRBJ1-2, with 8 bases matching TRBD1. The CDR3 length is 11 residues. V was pared by 6 bases and J by 8 bases, with 2 bases of the junction left unmatched. Written as DNA, the CDR3 is TGTGCCAGCAGCCCAGGGGGCGGCTACACCTTC. Amino acid sequence: CASSPGGGYTF.

In its sample, this clone was seen a few times. The chain uses TRBV5-1 and TRBJ2-3; TRBD1 agrees at 12 bases. The CDR3 totals 16 residues. V gave up 2 bases and J gave up 7 bases; unmatched junction bases: 8. Germline V CDR1 and CDR2: SGHRS, YFSETQ. CDR3 DNA: TGCGCCAGCAGCTTAGGGACAGGGGGCAGCGTGAATACGCAGTATTTT. This sequence encodes CASSLGTGGSVNTQYF.

V and J are TRBV29-1 and TRBJ1-2; D uncertain. V was clipped by 0 bases and J by 7 bases, with 12 bases between them. The CDR3 is 13 amino acids. The germline CDR1 and CDR2 sequences are SQVTM and ANQGSEA. In nucleotides, the CDR3 is TGCAGCGTTGAAGACAGGCGGGGAAGTGGCTACACCTTC. Protein sequence: CSVEDRRGSGYTF.

This rearrangement joins TRBV7-2 to TRBJ2-5; a possible D gene is TRBD2 (7 bases). The CDR3 is 15 residues long. The germline gives CDR1 SGHTA, CDR2 FQGNSA. The germline V and J ends were trimmed by 4 bases and 2 bases, with 14 bases remaining between them. The DNA for the CDR3 is TGTGCCAGCAGCTCGGGGGGCCTAAATCAAGAGACCCAGTACTTC. It encodes CASSSGGLNQETQYF.

The chain combines TRBV10-3 with TRBJ2-7; D gene ambiguous. Between the trimmed V and J ends, which lost 4 bases and 6 bases, there was a span of 13 bases. From germline, CDR1 is ENHRY and CDR2 SYGVKD. This CDR3 has 13 amino acids. The CDR3 protein is CAISVSPPSEQYF. The CDR3 DNA reads as TGTGCCATCAGTGTTTCCCCCCCGTCCGAGCAGTACTTC.

The rearrangement joins TRBV7-2 to TRBJ2-7, with 7 bases aligning to TRBD2. CDR3 length: 15 residues. V lost 5 bases, J lost 5 bases, and 12 bases stayed unmatched. In germline, CDR1 is SGHTA, CDR2 FQGNSA. CDR3: CASSPSGMRGNEQYF. CDR3 DNA: TGTGCCAGCAGCCCGAGCGGGATGAGAGGGAACGAGCAGTACTTC.

This chain connects TRBV19 to TRBJ1-6; a possible D gene is TRBD1 (5 bases). V was clipped by 5 bases and J by 7 bases, with 18 bases between them. This CDR3 comprises 16 residues. The germline gives CDR1 LNHDA, CDR2 SQIVND (reference sequence). The CDR3 is CASSPSWQGGNSPLHF. DNA of the CDR3: TGTGCCAGTAGTCCTTCCTGGCAGGGTGGCAATTCACCCCTCCACTTT.